A selection of T cell receptor beta chains follows, all from one sample in a study of cytomegalovirus exposure and HLA in healthy donors. The data were produced by immunoSEQ multiplex PCR, yet TCRdb's version contains in-frame clones alone and is incomplete. Among roughly 120,000 clones, under 85% were seen once, and the ten largest hold over 10%. The material sequenced was PBMCs. The origin of the receptors is a woman between 40 and 55 years old in good health and CMV-seropositive. Each CDR3 is given with its conserved first and last residue. The D gene is left open where the match is weak. Size is omitted from some rows. Given values are once, few, many or a class for expanded clones.

clone size	V gene	J gene	D gene	CDR3 protein	CDR3 DNA
NA	TRBV14	TRBJ1-2	TRBD1	CASSRSTGVGYTF	TGTGCCAGCAGCCGCTCGACAGGGGTAGGCTACACCTTC
NA	TRBV7-9	TRBJ1-1	NA	CSSSLASWGAEAFF	TGTTCCAGCAGCTTAGCGTCTTGGGGGGCTGAAGCTTTCTTT
NA	TRBV7-8	TRBJ1-5	NA	CASSLGSGQPQHF	TGTGCCAGCAGCTTAGGGTCCGGGCAGCCCCAGCATTTT
NA	TRBV6-5	TRBJ1-1	NA	CASRPGKNTEAFF	TGTGCCAGCAGGCCCGGGAAGAACACTGAAGCTTTCTTT
NA	TRBV2	TRBJ1-4	NA	CASSGFRATNEKLFF	TGTGCCAGCAGTGGTTTTCGAGCAACTAATGAAAAACTGTTTTTT
NA	TRBV25-1	TRBJ1-6	TRBD1	CASSEGGQVDSPLHF	TGTGCCAGCAGTGAAGGGGGACAGGTTGATTCACCCCTCCACTTT
NA	TRBV18	TRBJ1-1	NA	CASSPAVNTEAFF	TGTGCCAGCTCACCAGCAGTGAACACTGAAGCTTTCTTT
NA	TRBV19	TRBJ2-5	TRBD2	CASSIGGAGGPRETQYF	TGTGCCAGTAGTATAGGAGGAGCGGGAGGCCCCCGAGAGACCCAGTACTTC
NA	TRBV4-1	TRBJ2-7	TRBD2	CASSQGRGGDDEQYF	TGCGCCAGCAGCCAAGGACGGGGGGGAGACGACGAGCAGTACTTC
once	TRBV5-5	TRBJ2-1	TRBD2	CASSFGTSNYNEQFF	TGTGCCAGCAGCTTCGGGACTAGCAACTACAATGAGCAGTTCTTC
NA	TRBV27	TRBJ2-4	TRBD1	CASSSNWDRTDIQYF	TGTGCCAGCAGTTCGAACTGGGACAGGACGGACATTCAGTACTTC
once	TRBV30	TRBJ1-4	TRBD1	CAWSRGTADEKLFF	TGTGCCTGGAGCCGGGGGACAGCGGATGAAAAACTGTTTTTT
NA	TRBV11-2	TRBJ2-7	TRBD2	CASSPSSGTSAYEQYF	TGTGCCAGCAGCCCTTCCTCCGGGACTAGCGCTTACGAGCAGTACTTC
NA	TRBV5-1	TRBJ2-7	TRBD1	CASSLGTEPSYEQYF	TGCGCCAGCAGCCTCGGGACAGAACCCTCCTACGAGCAGTACTTC
NA	TRBV11-2	TRBJ2-7	TRBD1	CASSPIRRDRGRSYEQYF	TGTGCCAGCAGCCCGATTCGCCGGGACAGGGGGCGGTCCTACGAGCAGTACTTC
NA	TRBV6-4	TRBJ2-3	NA	CASSDSSRGTDTDTQYF	TGTGCCAGCAGTGACTCGAGTCGGGGGACGGACACAGATACGCAGTATTTT
NA	TRBV6-5	TRBJ1-1	TRBD1	CASSYSRTGVGTEAFF	TGTGCCAGCAGTTACTCTCGGACAGGGGTAGGCACTGAAGCTTTCTTT
NA	TRBV7-8	TRBJ2-7	NA	CASSLRGTYEQYF	TGTGCCAGCAGCCTACGGGGGACCTACGAGCAGTACTTC
NA	TRBV13	TRBJ2-7	NA	CASSLAPSSYEQYF	TGTGCCAGCAGCTTAGCACCTAGCTCCTACGAGCAGTACTTC
NA	TRBV19	TRBJ2-1	TRBD2	CASTGLAGVNEQFF	TGTGCCAGTACGGGACTAGCGGGAGTAAATGAGCAGTTCTTC
NA	TRBV7-9	TRBJ2-5	NA	CASSLSYQETQYF	TGTGCCAGCAGCCTTTCGTACCAAGAGACCCAGTACTTC
NA	TRBV19	TRBJ2-7	TRBD2	CASSLGLAGGHEQYF	TGTGCCAGTAGTCTGGGACTAGCGGGAGGCCACGAGCAGTACTTC
NA	TRBV19	TRBJ2-3	NA	CASSRSGPNPSADTQYF	TGTGCCAGTAGTAGGTCAGGCCCTAACCCTTCCGCAGATACGCAGTATTTT
NA	TRBV27	TRBJ1-1	TRBD1	CASSLGTGRLMNTEAFF	TGTGCCAGCAGTTTAGGGACAGGGCGACTTATGAACACTGAAGCTTTCTTT
NA	TRBV19	TRBJ2-2	NA	CASSTGATHTGELFF	TGTGCCAGTAGTACAGGGGCGACCCACACCGGGGAGCTGTTTTTT
few	TRBV15	TRBJ2-7	TRBD2	CATSRWLADSYEQYF	TGTGCCACCAGCAGGTGGCTAGCGGACTCCTACGAGCAGTACTTC
NA	TRBV7-6	TRBJ2-6	NA	CASTLTAGANVLTF	TGTGCCAGCACCTTAACGGCTGGGGCCAACGTCCTGACTTTC
NA	TRBV4-1	TRBJ1-5	NA	CASSPTFQLDSSQPQHF	TGCGCCAGCAGCCCAACATTTCAATTGGACAGCAGTCAGCCCCAGCATTTT
NA	TRBV5-4	TRBJ1-1	NA	CASSFGANTEAFF	TGTGCCAGCAGTTTCGGAGCGAACACTGAAGCTTTCTTT